These 13 T cell receptor beta chains were all obtained from the same sample, sequenced in a study of identical twins listed by TCRdb under 2016. The library was produced with 5' RACE. Data came from an Illumina HiSeq 2000. TCRdb passed the public sequencing reads through fastp at Q25 and MiXCR, retaining productive beta sequences. Identical CDR3 proteins give one entry, which carries the most common genes and DNA. The sample yields 500,000 to 700,000 distinct CDR3 sequences; roughly 6.6% were counted once. About 1.5% of the sample rests with the top ten. This sample also belongs to another study, concerning yellow fever vaccine responses in identical twins.

Sequenced sample: PBMCs. These receptors originate from a woman aged 18-29 years in good health.

This clonotype has a handful of counts. This chain links TRBV2 with TRBJ2-1; no definite D call. The germline CDR1 and CDR2 sequences are SNHLY and FYNNEI. This CDR3 is built from 15 residues. Trimming removed 4 bases at V and 0 bases at J, with 10 bases between. CDR3 residues: CASSGTESSYNEQFF. CDR3 bases: TGTGCCAGCAGTGGGACGGAGAGCTCCTACAATGAGCAGTTCTTC.

The V call is TRBV19, the J call TRBJ2-1; TRBD2 is a possible D gene (5 bases). CDR3 length: 14 amino acids. Looked up from germline, CDR1 is LNHDA and CDR2 is SQIVND (reference sequence). Trimming removed 3 bases from V and 5 bases from J, with 11 bases in between. CDR3 nucleotide sequence: TGTGCCAGTAGTATCCCACTAGAGAACAATGAGCAGTTCTTC. Amino acids: CASSIPLENNEQFF.

V is TRBV7-8 and J is TRBJ2-7; TRBD2 aligns across 9 bases. The CDR3 has 16 residues. Germline V gene data show CDR1 as SGHVS and CDR2 as FQNEAQ. Losses at the gene ends were 2 bases for V and 6 bases for J; bases not matched to a gene: 11. CDR3 nucleotides: TGTGCCAGCAGCTTAATTGGGCTAGCGGGAATCAGCGAGCAGTACTTC. It translates to CASSLIGLAGISEQYF.

This clonotype was counted between two and nine times. V is TRBV24-1 and J is TRBJ2-2; 8 nucleotides align to TRBD1. This CDR3 has 19 amino acids. Germline V lookup: CDR1 KGHDR, CDR2 SFDVKD. The junction had 11 bases not matched to a gene; V was cut back by 3 bases and J by 0 bases. The CDR3 region is CATSDPRAGGHPNTGELFF. CDR3 DNA: TGTGCCACCAGTGATCCCCGAGCAGGGGGCCACCCGAACACCGGGGAGCTGTTTTTT.

This clonotype was recorded many times. This could be a read error, since a much larger clone is one nucleotide away. The V gene is TRBV11-3, the J gene TRBJ2-1; D gene uncertain. Germline CDR1 is SGHNT and CDR2 is YENEEA. The CDR3 spans 11 residues. Here the CDR3 reads CASSSDNEQFF. CDR3 bases: TGTGCCAGCAGCTCCGACAATGAGCAGTTCTTC.

This chain links TRBV24-1 with TRBJ2-7; D possibly uses TRBD1 or TRBD2 (6 bases each). Looked up from germline, CDR1 is KGHDR and CDR2 is SFDVKD. The CDR3 is 14 residues long. With 3 bases removed from V and 2 bases from J, the gap between germline ends came to 10 bases. The CDR3 nucleotides are TGTGCCACCAGTGATAACGGGGGCCCCTACGAGCAGTACTTC. It yields the protein CATSDNGGPYEQYF.

V usage is TRBV18 and J usage is TRBJ2-1, with D tentatively TRBD1 (6 bases). The CDR3 loop spans 17 amino acids. The ends were cut back, 6 bases at V and 0 bases at J, with 18 bases in the middle. Germline CDR1 and CDR2: KGHSH and LQKENI. In DNA, the CDR3 is TGTGCCAGCTCTCTCGGGACACCGATTAGCTCCTACAATGAGCAGTTCTTC. It yields the protein CASSLGTPISSYNEQFF.

The table lists this clonotype with a few counts. The gene calls are TRBV20-1 and TRBJ2-7, with 10 bases lining up with TRBD1. J lost 2 bases, V lost 3 bases, and 4 bases had no gene match. The germline V gene encodes CDR1 DFQATT and CDR2 SNEGSKA (reference sequence). This CDR3 spans 14 amino acids. The CDR3 loop reads CSARGGQGTYEQYV. CDR3 DNA sequence: TGCAGTGCTAGGGGGGGACAGGGGACCTACGAGCAGTACGTC.

The table lists this clonotype with a few counts. This sequence joins TRBV10-3 and TRBJ1-1, with D perhaps TRBD1 (6 bases). V lost 0 bases and J lost 6, with 14 bases in between. Per the germline V gene, CDR1 is ENHRY and CDR2 is SYGVKD. CDR3 length equals 15 residues. DNA for the CDR3: TGTGCCATCAGTGAGTCCGGGGGCAGGTTGGCTGAAGCTTTCTTT. Translating gives CAISESGGRLAEAFF.

At least ten counts were recorded for this clonotype. The chain combines TRBV20-1 with TRBJ1-4; D is undetermined. Per germline, CDR1 DFQATT and CDR2 SNEGSKA (reference sequence). Trimming pared 0 bases from V and 5 bases from J, leaving 13 bases between. The CDR3 loop spans 15 amino acids. In DNA, the CDR3 is TGCAGTGCTAGAGATGAGGCTAGAGGAAATGAAAAACTGTTTTTT. Encoded protein: CSARDEARGNEKLFF.

This clonotype was seen more than once but under ten times. The rearrangement joins TRBV7-9 to TRBJ2-5; possibly TRBD2 for D (6 bases). Germline V CDR1 and CDR2: SEHNR, FQNEAQ (reference sequence). V gave up 5 bases and J gave up 4 bases, with 14 bases separating them. This CDR3 has 14 residues. In DNA form, the CDR3 reads TGTGCCAGCAGCCCCAGCTGGAGGGGAGAGACCCAGTACTTC. Amino acid sequence: CASSPSWRGETQYF.

The chain has TRBV18 and TRBJ2-6, with D perhaps TRBD1 (6 bases). The germline CDR1 and CDR2 sequences are KGHSH and LQKENI. CDR3 size: 13 residues. V was cut by 6 bases and J by 10 bases, with 13 bases left in between. The CDR3 reads CASSQGTGNVLTF. Here the CDR3 DNA reads TGTGCCAGCTCCCAGGGGACGGGAAACGTCCTGACTTTC.

This clonotype has ten or more counts. The chain employs TRBV2 and TRBJ1-1; D possibly corresponds to TRBD1 (6 bases). The CDR3 is made up of 13 amino acids. Germline CDR1 and CDR2: SNHLY and FYNNEI. V lost 8 bases to trimming and J lost 5 bases, with 15 bases between them. The CDR3 reads CASVGGARTEAFF. CDR3 nucleotide sequence: TGTGCCAGCGTTGGGGGGGCTCGTACTGAAGCTTTCTTT.